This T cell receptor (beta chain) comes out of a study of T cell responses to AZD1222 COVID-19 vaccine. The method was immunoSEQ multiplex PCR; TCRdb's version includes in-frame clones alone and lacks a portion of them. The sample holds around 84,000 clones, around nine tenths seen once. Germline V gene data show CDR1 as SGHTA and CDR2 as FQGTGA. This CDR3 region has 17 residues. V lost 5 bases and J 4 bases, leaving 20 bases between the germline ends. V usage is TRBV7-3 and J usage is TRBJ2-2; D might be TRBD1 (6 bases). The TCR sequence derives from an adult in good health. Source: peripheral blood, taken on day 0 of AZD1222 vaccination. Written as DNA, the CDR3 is TGTGCCAGCAGCCCATCGCCCCTACAGGGCCCCACCGGGGAGCTGTTTTTT. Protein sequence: CASSPSPLQGPTGELFF. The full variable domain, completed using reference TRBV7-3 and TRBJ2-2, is GAGVSQTPSNKVTEKGKYVELRCDPISGHTALYWYRQSLGQGPEFLIYFQGTGAADDSGLPNDRFFAVRPEGSVSTLKIQRTERGDSAVYLCASSPSPLQGPTGELFFGEGSRLTVL.